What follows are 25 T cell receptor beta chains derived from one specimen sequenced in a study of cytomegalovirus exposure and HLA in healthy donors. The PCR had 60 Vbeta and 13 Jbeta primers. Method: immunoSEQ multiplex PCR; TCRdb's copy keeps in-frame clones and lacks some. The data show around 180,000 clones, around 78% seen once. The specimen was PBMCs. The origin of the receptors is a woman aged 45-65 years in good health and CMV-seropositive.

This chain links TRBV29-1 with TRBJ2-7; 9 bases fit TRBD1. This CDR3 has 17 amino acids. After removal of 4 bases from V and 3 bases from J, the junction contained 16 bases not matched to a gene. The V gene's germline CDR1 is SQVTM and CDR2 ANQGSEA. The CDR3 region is CSVGSDRGLSFFYEQYF. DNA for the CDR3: TGCAGCGTTGGTTCGGACAGGGGCCTCTCTTTTTTCTACGAGCAGTACTTC.

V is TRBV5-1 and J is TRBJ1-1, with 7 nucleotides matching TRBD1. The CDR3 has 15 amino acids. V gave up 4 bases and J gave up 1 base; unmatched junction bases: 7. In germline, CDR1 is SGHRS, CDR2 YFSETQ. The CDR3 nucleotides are TGCGCCAGCAGCCCCTATGGGACAGCGAACACTGAAGCTTTCTTT. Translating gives CASSPYGTANTEAFF.

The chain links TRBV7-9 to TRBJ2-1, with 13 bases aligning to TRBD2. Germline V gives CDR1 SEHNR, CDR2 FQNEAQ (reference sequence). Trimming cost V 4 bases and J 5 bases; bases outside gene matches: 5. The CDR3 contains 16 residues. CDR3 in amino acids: CASSSAGLAGNNEQFF. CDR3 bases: TGTGCCAGCAGCTCAGCGGGACTAGCGGGGAACAATGAGCAGTTCTTC.

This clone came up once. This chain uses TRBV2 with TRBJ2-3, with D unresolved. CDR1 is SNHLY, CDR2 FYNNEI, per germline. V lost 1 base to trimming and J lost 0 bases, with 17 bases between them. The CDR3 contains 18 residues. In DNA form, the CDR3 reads TGTGCCAGCAGTGAAGGGTTGGTGTTCACTTCTAGCACAGATACGCAGTATTTT. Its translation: CASSEGLVFTSSTDTQYF. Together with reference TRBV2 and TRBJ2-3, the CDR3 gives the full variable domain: EPEVTQTPSHQVTQMGQEVILRCVPISNHLYFYWYRQILGQKVEFLVSFYNNEISEKSEIFDDQFSVERPDGSNFTLKIRSTKLEDSAMYFCASSEGLVFTSSTDTQYFGPGTRLTVL.

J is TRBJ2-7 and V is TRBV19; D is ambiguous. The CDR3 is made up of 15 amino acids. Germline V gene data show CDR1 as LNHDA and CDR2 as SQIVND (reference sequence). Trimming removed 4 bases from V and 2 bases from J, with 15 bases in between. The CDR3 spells CASSTPGYGTYEQYF. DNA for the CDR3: TGTGCCAGTAGTACCCCAGGTTACGGAACCTACGAGCAGTACTTC. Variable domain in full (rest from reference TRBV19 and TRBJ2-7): DGGITQSPKYLFRKEGQNVTLSCEQNLNHDAMYWYRQDPGQGLRLIYYSQIVNDFQKGDIAEGYSVSREKKESFPLTVTSAQKNPTAFYLCASSTPGYGTYEQYFGPGTRLTVT.

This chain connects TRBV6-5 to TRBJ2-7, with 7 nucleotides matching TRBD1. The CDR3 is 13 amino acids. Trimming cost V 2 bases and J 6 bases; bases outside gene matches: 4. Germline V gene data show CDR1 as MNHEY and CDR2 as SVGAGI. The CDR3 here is CASSYRQGSEQYF. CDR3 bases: TGTGCCAGCAGTTACAGACAGGGAAGCGAGCAGTACTTC.

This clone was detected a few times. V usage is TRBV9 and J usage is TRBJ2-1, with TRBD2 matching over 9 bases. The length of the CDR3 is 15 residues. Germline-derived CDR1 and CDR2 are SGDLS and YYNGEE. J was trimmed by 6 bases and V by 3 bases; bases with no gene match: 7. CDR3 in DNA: TGTGCCAGCAGCGAAGTAGCGGGGGTCGTCAATGAGCAGTTCTTC. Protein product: CASSEVAGVVNEQFF.

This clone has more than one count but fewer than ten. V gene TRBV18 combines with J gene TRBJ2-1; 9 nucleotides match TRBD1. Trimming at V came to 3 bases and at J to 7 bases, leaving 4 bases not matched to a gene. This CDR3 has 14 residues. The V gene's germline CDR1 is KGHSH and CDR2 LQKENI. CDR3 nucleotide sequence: TGTGCCAGCTCACCGCGGACAGGGGATAATGAGCAGTTCTTC. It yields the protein CASSPRTGDNEQFF.

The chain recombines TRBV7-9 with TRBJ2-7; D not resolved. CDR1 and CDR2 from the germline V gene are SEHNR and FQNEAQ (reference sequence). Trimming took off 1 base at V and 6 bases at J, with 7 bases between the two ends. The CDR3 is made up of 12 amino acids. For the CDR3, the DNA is TGTGCCAGCAGCTTAGACCACAGCGAGCAGTACTTC. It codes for CASSLDHSEQYF.

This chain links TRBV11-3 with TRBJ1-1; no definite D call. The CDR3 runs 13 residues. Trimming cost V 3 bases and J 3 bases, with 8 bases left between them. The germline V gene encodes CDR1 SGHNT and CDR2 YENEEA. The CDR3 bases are TGTGCCAGCAGCTTGGGCTCCCACACTGAAGCTTTCTTT. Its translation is CASSLGSHTEAFF.

The CDR3 region has the DNA TGTGCCAGCACCTACTCCAATTCTAACACCGGGGAGCTGTTTTTT. Its protein is CASTYSNSNTGELFF. This rearrangement joins TRBV6-1 to TRBJ2-2; no clear D. The CDR3 has 15 residues. Germline CDR1 and CDR2: MNHNS and SASEGT. Trimming removed 7 bases from V and 2 bases from J, with 14 bases in between.

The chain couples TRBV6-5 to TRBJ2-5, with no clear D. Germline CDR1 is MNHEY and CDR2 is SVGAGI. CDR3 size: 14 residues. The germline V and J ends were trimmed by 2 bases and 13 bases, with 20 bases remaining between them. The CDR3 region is CASSYKQLDGSRYF. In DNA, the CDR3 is TGTGCCAGCAGTTACAAGCAGCTAGACGGTTCACGGTACTTC.

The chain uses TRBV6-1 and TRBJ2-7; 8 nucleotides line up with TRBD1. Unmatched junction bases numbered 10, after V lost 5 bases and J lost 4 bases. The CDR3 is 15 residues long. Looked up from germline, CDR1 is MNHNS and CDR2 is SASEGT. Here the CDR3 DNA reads TGTGCCAGCAGTCATCAGGGGGCGCAACCGTACGAGCAGTACTTC. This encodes CASSHQGAQPYEQYF.

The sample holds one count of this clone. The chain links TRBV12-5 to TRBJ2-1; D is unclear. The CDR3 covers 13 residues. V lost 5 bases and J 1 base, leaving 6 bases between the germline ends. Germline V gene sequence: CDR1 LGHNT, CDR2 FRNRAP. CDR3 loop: CASGPESYNEQFF. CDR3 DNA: TGTGCTAGTGGTCCAGAATCCTACAATGAGCAGTTCTTC.

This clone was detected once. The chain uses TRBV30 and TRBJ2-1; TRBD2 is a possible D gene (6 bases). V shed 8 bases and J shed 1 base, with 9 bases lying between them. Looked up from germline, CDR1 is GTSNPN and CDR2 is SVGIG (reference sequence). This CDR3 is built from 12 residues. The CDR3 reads CAAGTSYNEQFF. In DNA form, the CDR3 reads TGTGCCGCAGGGACTTCCTACAATGAGCAGTTCTTC.

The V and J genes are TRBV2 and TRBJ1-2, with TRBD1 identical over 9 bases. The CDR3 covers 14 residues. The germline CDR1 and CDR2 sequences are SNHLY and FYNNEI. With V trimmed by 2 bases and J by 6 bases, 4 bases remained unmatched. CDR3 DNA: TGTGCCAGCAGTGAATGGGGACAGGGTAATGGCTACACCTTC. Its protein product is CASSEWGQGNGYTF.

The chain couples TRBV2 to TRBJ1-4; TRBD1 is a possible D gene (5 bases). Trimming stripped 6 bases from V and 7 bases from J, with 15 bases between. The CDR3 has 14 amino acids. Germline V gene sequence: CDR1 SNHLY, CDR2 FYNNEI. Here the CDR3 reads CASRATGLSEKLFF. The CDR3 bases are TGTGCCAGCAGAGCTACAGGTCTCAGTGAAAAACTGTTTTTT.

As DNA, the CDR3 is TGTGCCATCAGACAGGGGGCGAACACCGGGGAGCTGTTTTTT. This codes for CAIRQGANTGELFF. The V call is TRBV6-5, the J call TRBJ2-2, with TRBD1 identical over 9 bases. Per the germline V gene, CDR1 is MNHEY and CDR2 is SVGAGI. Unmatched junction bases numbered 3, after V lost 10 bases and J lost 0 bases. This CDR3 spans 14 amino acids.

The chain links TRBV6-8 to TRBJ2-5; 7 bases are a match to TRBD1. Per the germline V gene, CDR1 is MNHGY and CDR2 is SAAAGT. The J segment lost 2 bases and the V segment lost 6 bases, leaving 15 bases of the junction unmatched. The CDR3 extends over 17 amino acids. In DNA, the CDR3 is TGTGCCAGCAGCCACGGGACAGCTCTGAAATTACAAGAGACCCAGTACTTC. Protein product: CASSHGTALKLQETQYF.

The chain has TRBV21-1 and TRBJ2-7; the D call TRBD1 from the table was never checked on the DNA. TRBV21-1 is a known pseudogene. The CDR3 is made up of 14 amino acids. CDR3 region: CASSKAGRSYEQYF. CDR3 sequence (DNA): TGTGCCAGCAGCAAAGCTGGCAGGTCCTACGAGCAGTACTTC.

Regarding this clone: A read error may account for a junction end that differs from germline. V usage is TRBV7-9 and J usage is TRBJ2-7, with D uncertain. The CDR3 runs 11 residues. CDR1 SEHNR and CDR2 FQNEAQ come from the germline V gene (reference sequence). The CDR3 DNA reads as TGTTCCAGCAGCTTTACCTACGAGCAGTACTTC. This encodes CSSSFTYEQYF.

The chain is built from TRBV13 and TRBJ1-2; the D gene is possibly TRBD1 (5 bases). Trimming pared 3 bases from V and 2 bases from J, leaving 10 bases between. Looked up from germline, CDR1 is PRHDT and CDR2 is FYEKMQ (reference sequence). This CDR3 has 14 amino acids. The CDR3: CASSFGRVNYGYTF. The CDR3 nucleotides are TGTGCCAGCAGCTTCGGCAGGGTGAACTATGGCTACACCTTC.

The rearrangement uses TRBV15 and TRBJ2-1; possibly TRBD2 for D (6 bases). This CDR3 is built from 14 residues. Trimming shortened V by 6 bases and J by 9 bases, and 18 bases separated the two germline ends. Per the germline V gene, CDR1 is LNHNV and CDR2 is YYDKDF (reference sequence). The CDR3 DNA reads TGTGCCACCAGGAATCGGGGGAACATAGGTGAGCAGTTCTTC. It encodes CATRNRGNIGEQFF.

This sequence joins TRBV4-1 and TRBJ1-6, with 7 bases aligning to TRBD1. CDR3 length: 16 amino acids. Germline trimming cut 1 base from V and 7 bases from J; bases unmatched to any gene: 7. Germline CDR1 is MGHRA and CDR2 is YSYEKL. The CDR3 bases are TGCGCCAGCAGCCAAGCTGGACAGGTTCCCAATTCACCCCTCCACTTT. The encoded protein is CASSQAGQVPNSPLHF.

The DNA for the CDR3 is TGTGCCACCTCGGGGGGAGCCGTTAGAGGGAATGAGCAGTTCTTC. Translated, it gives CATSGGAVRGNEQFF. This chain links TRBV28 with TRBJ2-1; 7 bases fit TRBD2. The J segment lost 7 bases and the V segment lost 10 bases, leaving 16 bases of the junction unmatched. CDR1 and CDR2 (germline): MDHEN, SYDVKM. CDR3 length: 15 residues.